What follows are 19 T cell receptor beta chains derived from one specimen sequenced in a study of blood T cell repertoires in COVID-19. This table comes from immunoSEQ multiplex PCR, and its TCRdb copy is limited to in-frame clones, with some not included. The repertoire holds more than 250,000 clones, 70% to 90% seen once, with around 2.1% in the top ten. The sample taken for sequencing was peripheral blood. These TCRs come from a woman aged 30 to 39 who had recovered from COVID-19.

This chain links TRBV6-5 with TRBJ1-2; D is ambiguous. Germline V gene data show CDR1 as MNHEY and CDR2 as SVGAGI. This CDR3 contains 14 residues. V was pared by 0 bases and J by 2 bases, with 7 bases between. The CDR3 protein is CASSYSGGNYGYTF. The CDR3 DNA sequence: TGTGCCAGCAGTTACTCGGGAGGGAACTATGGCTACACCTTC.

The chain combines TRBV27 with TRBJ2-1, with 8 bases fitting TRBD1. Germline CDR1 reads MNHEY; CDR2 reads SMNVEV (reference sequence). J lost 5 bases, V lost 2 bases, and 5 bases had no gene match. The CDR3 extends over 15 amino acids. CDR3 DNA sequence: TGTGCCAGCAGTTTAGGACAGGGAGGCCACAATGAGCAGTTCTTC. Residues: CASSLGQGGHNEQFF.

V and J are TRBV5-6 and TRBJ1-3; D might be TRBD1 (5 bases). CDR1 and CDR2 (germline): SGHDT, YYEEEE. The CDR3 spans 15 residues. Trimming cost V 4 bases and J 0 bases, with 11 bases left between them. In DNA form, the CDR3 reads TGTGCCAGCAGCCAGGACACTTTCTCTGGAAACACCATATATTTT. It translates to CASSQDTFSGNTIYF.

J is TRBJ2-1 and V is TRBV2, with TRBD1 identical over 9 bases. From germline, CDR1 is SNHLY and CDR2 FYNNEI. CDR3 length: 17 residues. V shed 6 bases and J 2 bases; nucleotides not matched to a gene: 11. CDR3 bases: TGTGCCAGCAGCTCCAGCCCGGGACAGGGACCCTACAATGAGCAGTTCTTC. This gives the protein CASSSSPGQGPYNEQFF.

The chain couples TRBV27 to TRBJ2-7; TRBD2 matches 7 bases. Germline CDR1 reads MNHEY; CDR2 reads SMNVEV (reference sequence). The CDR3 sequence is 15 residues long. The trim removed 2 bases at V and 4 bases at J, leaving 8 bases unmatched. The CDR3 DNA reads as TGTGCCAGCAGTTTAACCGGGACTAAACCATACGAGCAGTACTTC. Residues: CASSLTGTKPYEQYF.

This chain joins TRBV7-8 and TRBJ1-3; D possibly corresponds to TRBD1 (5 bases). With 5 bases removed from V and 4 bases from J, the gap between germline ends came to 15 bases. Looked up from germline, CDR1 is SGHVS and CDR2 is FQNEAQ. The CDR3 spans 15 residues. The CDR3 reads CASSPRGGVGNTIYF. CDR3 DNA sequence: TGTGCCAGCAGCCCCAGAGGAGGGGTAGGAAACACCATATATTTT.

The rearrangement joins TRBV5-1 to TRBJ1-4; D is possibly TRBD1 (6 bases). CDR1 and CDR2 from the germline V gene are SGHRS and YFSETQ. The germline V and J ends were trimmed by 4 bases and 8 bases, with 18 bases remaining between them. The CDR3 has 15 residues. The CDR3 sequence is CASSQMGADNEKLFF. The DNA of the CDR3 is TGCGCCAGCAGCCAGATGGGGGCGGATAACGAAAAACTGTTTTTT.

This clone was observed a handful of times. This sequence joins TRBV18 and TRBJ2-7; 7 bases fit TRBD1. The CDR3 totals 16 residues. Germline assignment: CDR1 KGHSH and CDR2 LQKENI. V lost 6 bases, J lost 1 base, and 12 bases stayed unmatched. The CDR3 DNA sequence: TGTGCCAGCTCGCTATCAACCGGGACAGAGTCCTACGAGCAGTACTTC. Amino acids: CASSLSTGTESYEQYF.

J is TRBJ2-1 and V is TRBV5-4; D is undetermined. Trimming pared 0 bases from V and 0 bases from J, leaving 7 bases between. CDR3 length: 15 residues. CDR1 SGHNT and CDR2 YYREEE come from the germline V gene (reference sequence). Here the CDR3 reads CASSLGRSSYNEQFF. As DNA, the CDR3 is TGTGCCAGCAGCTTGGGTAGGAGCTCCTACAATGAGCAGTTCTTC.

The genes are TRBV7-2 and TRBJ2-3, with 10 bases identical to TRBD2. V lost 0 bases to trimming and J lost 1 base; unmatched junction nucleotides: 4. Per the germline V gene, CDR1 is SGHTA and CDR2 is FQGNSA. The CDR3 totals 17 residues. The CDR3: CASSLAPAGGGTDTQYF. CDR3 DNA sequence: TGTGCCAGCAGCTTAGCCCCAGCGGGGGGGGGCACAGATACGCAGTATTTT.

The chain is built from TRBV28 and TRBJ2-2; 7 positions agree with TRBD2. The CDR3 consists of 14 residues. J gave up 5 bases and V 2 bases, and 2 bases lay outside the gene matches. Germline V gene lookup returns CDR1 MDHEN and CDR2 SYDVKM. CDR3: CASSLQGLTGELFF. The CDR3 DNA is TGTGCCAGCAGTTTACAGGGACTAACCGGGGAGCTGTTTTTT. Using reference TRBV28 and TRBJ2-2 for the parts outside the CDR3, the full variable domain is DVKVTQSSRYLVKRTGEKVFLECVQDMDHENMFWYRQDPGLGLRLIYFSYDVKMKEKGDIPEGYSVSREKKERFSLILESASTNQTSMYLCASSLQGLTGELFFGEGSRLTVL.

This sequence joins TRBV3-1 (or the pseudogene TRBV3-2) and TRBJ1-3; 9 bases match TRBD1. V lost 5 bases, J lost 4 bases, and 6 bases stayed unmatched. Germline loops: CDR1 LGHDT, CDR2 YNNKEL (reference sequence). This CDR3 region has 15 residues. The CDR3 region has the DNA TGTGCCAGCAGCGCCCCCGGGACAGGGGGAAACACCATATATTTT. Amino acid sequence: CASSAPGTGGNTIYF.

The chain couples TRBV25-1 to TRBJ1-5; TRBD1 matches at 7 bases. The CDR3 is 16 residues long. The junction had 11 bases not matched to a gene; V was cut back by 2 bases and J by 7 bases. Germline values: CDR1 MGHDK, CDR2 SYGVNS. CDR3 nucleotides: TGTGCCAGCAGTGAAGGGTCCAACAGGGGACCCCAGCCCCAGCATTTT. Translation: CASSEGSNRGPQPQHF.

This chain connects TRBV25-1 to TRBJ2-7; D not certain. The germline V gene encodes CDR1 MGHDK and CDR2 SYGVNS. The CDR3 length is 13 residues. Trimming shortened V by 4 bases and J by 2 bases, and 9 bases separated the two germline ends. DNA for the CDR3: TGTGCCAGCAGTGCCCAAGAGACCTACGAGCAGTACTTC. This sequence encodes CASSAQETYEQYF.

In DNA form, the CDR3 reads TGTGCCAGCAGCAAAGTTAACAGGGGGCGCGCGGGATACGAGCAGTACTTC. Translation: CASSKVNRGRAGYEQYF. This chain joins TRBV21-1 and TRBJ2-7; TRBD1 is taken as the D call from the table, unchecked against the DNA. TRBV21-1 is a listed pseudogene. This CDR3 contains 17 residues.

The chain uses TRBV7-8 and TRBJ1-6; a possible D gene is TRBD1 (5 bases). The germline gives CDR1 SGHVS, CDR2 FQNEAQ. Between the trimmed V and J ends, which lost 5 bases and 7 bases, there was a span of 15 bases. The CDR3 is 15 residues long. The CDR3 is CASSPGSDKNSPLHF. CDR3 sequence (DNA): TGTGCCAGCAGCCCAGGCTCGGACAAAAATTCACCCCTCCACTTT.

This clone is a singleton in its sample. The chain is built from TRBV5-4 and TRBJ2-5, with D perhaps TRBD2 (5 bases). Germline CDR1 and CDR2: SGHNT and YYREEE (reference sequence). CDR3 length equals 14 residues. Between the trimmed V and J ends, which lost 0 bases and 4 bases, there was a span of 10 bases. The CDR3 DNA reads as TGTGCCAGCAGCTTGGGTCGGAGGTCAGAGACCCAGTACTTC. Encoded protein: CASSLGRRSETQYF.

J is TRBJ2-3 and V is TRBV4-3; 9 positions agree with TRBD2. Germline-derived CDR1 and CDR2 are LGHNA and YSLEER. This CDR3 is built from 18 residues. Trimming removed 4 bases from V and 3 bases from J; junction bases left unmatched: 14. The CDR3 sequence is CASSLKLIAGAATDTQYF. The CDR3 bases are TGCGCCAGCAGCCTTAAACTTATAGCGGGAGCTGCGACAGATACGCAGTATTTT.

V is TRBV5-6 and J is TRBJ1-4; D ambiguous. This CDR3 is built from 14 residues. Germline V CDR1 and CDR2: SGHDT, YYEEEE. Trimming shortened V by 2 bases and J by 5 bases, and 10 bases separated the two germline ends. The CDR3 here is CASSFLRGNEKLFF. The CDR3 DNA reads TGTGCCAGCAGCTTTTTAAGAGGGAATGAAAAACTGTTTTTT.